These 15 T cell receptor beta chains share one sample of origin, sequenced in a study of naive and memory T cell subsets. Whole-study results and caveats: Especially in CD8 cells, naive repertoires contained a few larger clonotypes, possibly CD45RA-re-expressing memory cells.

Which antigens these TCRs recognize remains unknown. The beta constant-region primer was an equimolar mix of two oligonucleotides covering TRBC1 and TRBC2. Ligated cDNA was amplified by four rounds of PCR with nested alpha and beta constant-region primers and SP2. TCRdb recomputed calls from the UMI-ligation and nested PCR reads with MiXCR, one row per CDR3 protein. The sample lists over 110,000 distinct CDR3 sequences; about a fifth were seen once. Sequenced material: naive CD8+ T cells from blood. Receptors were obtained from a human donor in good health.

This clonotype came up many times. The V call is TRBV20-1, the J call TRBJ2-7, with TRBD2 identical over 7 bases. V lost 6 bases and J lost 5; bases outside the gene matches: 19. Germline CDR1 reads DFQATT; CDR2 reads SNEGSKA (reference sequence). This CDR3 is built from 16 residues. CDR3 protein: CSASTWAGEPPDEQYF. The CDR3 DNA sequence: TGCAGTGCCTCCACTTGGGCGGGAGAGCCCCCGGACGAGCAGTACTTC.

The rearrangement links TRBV27 to TRBJ2-2; possible D gene TRBD1, 7 bases. The ends were cut back, 4 bases at V and 4 bases at J, with 13 bases in the middle. Looked up from germline, CDR1 is MNHEY and CDR2 is SMNVEV (reference sequence). The CDR3 is 15 residues long. The CDR3 DNA follows: TGTGCCAGCAGTTCTCGACAGGGAGGCACCGGGGAGCTGTTTTTT. Its protein product is CASSSRQGGTGELFF.

The chain employs TRBV9 and TRBJ2-1; tentatively, D is TRBD2 (5 bases). The V gene's germline CDR1 is SGDLS and CDR2 YYNGEE. This CDR3 is 15 amino acids long. The V and J ends lost 0 bases and 3 bases respectively, with 10 bases between them. CDR3 nucleotides: TGTGCCAGCAGCGTAGGGAGAGGGAGCTACAATGAGCAGTTCTTC. It encodes CASSVGRGSYNEQFF.

This clonotype was detected ten times or more. The DNA for the CDR3 is TGCGCCAGCAGCCCCCACGAAGGGGACTATGGCTACACCTTC. It is translated as CASSPHEGDYGYTF. The V gene is TRBV5-1, the J gene TRBJ1-2; possibly TRBD1 for D (5 bases). Looked up from germline, CDR1 is SGHRS and CDR2 is YFSETQ. The CDR3 has 14 amino acids. V lost 4 bases and J lost 3, with 13 bases in between. Complete variable domain (other parts from reference TRBV5-1 and TRBJ1-2): KAGVTQTPRYLIKTRGQQVTLSCSPISGHRSVSWYQQTPGQGLQFLFEYFSETQRNKGNFPGRFSGRQFSNSRSEMNVSTLELGDSALYLCASSPHEGDYGYTFGSGTRLTVV.

The V and J genes are TRBV4-1 and TRBJ2-7, with a tentative D call TRBD2 (6 bases). Germline V gives CDR1 MGHRA, CDR2 YSYEKL. The length of the CDR3 is 14 residues. Trimming left V 3 bases short and J 6 bases short, with 15 bases between. This CDR3 is CASSQEGWGVEQYF. The CDR3 DNA reads as TGCGCCAGCAGCCAGGAGGGGTGGGGGGTCGAGCAGTACTTC.

In nucleotides, the CDR3 is TGTGCCACTAAGGGACAACGCTACGAGCAGTACTTC. Amino acids: CATKGQRYEQYF. The chain recombines TRBV2 with TRBJ2-7; TRBD1 might be the D (6 bases). Trimming left V 10 bases short and J 3 bases short, with 13 bases between. CDR3 length: 12 residues. Germline CDR1 is SNHLY and CDR2 is FYNNEI. The variable domain in full, with the rest retrieved from reference TRBV2 and TRBJ2-7, is EPEVTQTPSHQVTQMGQEVILRCVPISNHLYFYWYRQILGQKVEFLVSFYNNEISEKSEIFDDQFSVERPDGSNFTLKIRSTKLEDSAMYFCATKGQRYEQYFGPGTRLTVT.

V is TRBV4-3 and J is TRBJ2-3; D call uncertain. Germline values: CDR1 LGHNA, CDR2 YSLEER. The length of the CDR3 is 15 residues. With 0 bases removed from V and 2 bases from J, the gap between germline ends came to 9 bases. The CDR3 sequence is CASSQDSLTTDTQYF. The CDR3 DNA reads as TGCGCCAGCAGCCAAGATTCCTTGACCACAGATACGCAGTATTTT.

This clonotype has just a few counts. V usage is TRBV7-8 and J usage is TRBJ1-1, with D unresolved. The germline gives CDR1 SGHVS, CDR2 FQNEAQ. Trimming removed 3 bases at V and 2 bases at J, with 7 bases between. This CDR3 spans 13 amino acids. CDR3 DNA: TGTGCCAGCAGCTTGCAGAGCAACACTGAAGCTTTCTTT. The encoded protein is CASSLQSNTEAFF.

CDR3 DNA sequence: TGCGCCAGCAGCAGGGGGACAGGGAGCTCCTACGAGCAGTACTTC. Amino acid sequence: CASSRGTGSSYEQYF. The chain employs TRBV5-1 and TRBJ2-7; 9 positions agree with TRBD1. Trimming cost V 4 bases and J 0 bases; bases outside gene matches: 5. The CDR3 is 15 amino acids. Germline CDR1 reads SGHRS; CDR2 reads YFSETQ.

This sequence joins TRBV19 and TRBJ1-2; no definite D call. CDR3 size: 13 residues. In germline, CDR1 is LNHDA, CDR2 SQIVND (reference sequence). Trimming removed 5 bases at V and 5 bases at J, with 12 bases between. Here the CDR3 reads CASSSVSVYGYTF. CDR3 DNA sequence: TGTGCCAGTAGTTCAGTCAGCGTTTATGGCTACACCTTC.

This clonotype came up a few times. DNA of the CDR3: TGTGCCAGCAGTTTACTAACTAGCGGTCCCAATGAGCAGTTCTTC. Translation gives CASSLLTSGPNEQFF. This chain joins TRBV12-3 or TRBV12-4 and TRBJ2-1; TRBD2 aligns across 8 bases. Unmatched junction bases numbered 6, after V lost 2 bases and J lost 6 bases. The CDR3 consists of 15 residues.

This clonotype was picked up a small number of times. V usage is TRBV7-6 and J usage is TRBJ1-3; TRBD1 matches 7 bases. Germline V gene data show CDR1 as SGHVS and CDR2 as FNYEAQ. This CDR3 contains 17 residues. V shed 7 bases, J shed 0 bases, and the junction held 12 bases outside the gene matches. The CDR3 nucleotides are TGTGCCAGCACCCATGGGCAGGGGGGCCTCTCTGGAAACACCATATATTTT. This encodes CASTHGQGGLSGNTIYF.

This clonotype was detected many times. The rearrangement joins TRBV27 to TRBJ2-7, with D hard to call. The germline V gene has CDR1 MNHEY and CDR2 SMNVEV (reference sequence). The V gene lost 3 bases and the J gene lost 11 bases, with 17 bases spanning the gap. This CDR3 spans 13 amino acids. The CDR3 bases are TGTGCCAGCAGTTTGGAATTATTCGGCCTTAAGTACTTC. Amino acids: CASSLELFGLKYF.

This clonotype was recorded a few times. V and J are TRBV6-2 or TRBV6-3 and TRBJ2-4; D remains unclear. The CDR3 contains 14 residues. Germline V lookup: CDR1 MNHEY, CDR2 SVGEGT. V was cut by 5 bases and J by 0 bases, with 8 bases left in between. The CDR3 DNA sequence: TGTGCCAGCAGTCCAAGTGTAGCCAAAAACATTCAGTACTTC. Translated: CASSPSVAKNIQYF.

The chain recombines TRBV28 with TRBJ1-5; D remains unclear. Trimming shortened V by 6 bases and J by 11 bases, and 20 bases separated the two germline ends. Germline lookup yields CDR1 MDHEN and CDR2 SYDVKM. This CDR3 is 14 amino acids long. CDR3 region: CASRPLMRFLAQHF. In DNA form, the CDR3 reads TGTGCCAGCAGACCCCTAATGAGGTTTTTGGCCCAGCATTTT.